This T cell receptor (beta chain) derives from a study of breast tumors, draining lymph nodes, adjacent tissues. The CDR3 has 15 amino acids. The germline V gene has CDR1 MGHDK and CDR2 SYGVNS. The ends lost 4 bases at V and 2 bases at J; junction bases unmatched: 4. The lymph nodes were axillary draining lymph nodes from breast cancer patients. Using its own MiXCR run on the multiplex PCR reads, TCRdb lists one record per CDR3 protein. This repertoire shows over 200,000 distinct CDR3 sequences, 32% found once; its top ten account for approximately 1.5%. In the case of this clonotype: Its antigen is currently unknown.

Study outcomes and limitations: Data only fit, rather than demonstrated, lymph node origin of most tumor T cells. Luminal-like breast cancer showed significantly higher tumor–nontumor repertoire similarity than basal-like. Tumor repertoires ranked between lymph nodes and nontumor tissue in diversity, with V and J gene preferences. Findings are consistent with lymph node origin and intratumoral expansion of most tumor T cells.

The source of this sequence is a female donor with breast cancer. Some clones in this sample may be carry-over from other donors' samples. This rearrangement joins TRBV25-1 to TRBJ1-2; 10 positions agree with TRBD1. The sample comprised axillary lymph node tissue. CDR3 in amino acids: CASSVGTGENYGYTF. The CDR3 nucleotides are TGTGCCAGCAGTGTCGGGACAGGGGAAAACTATGGCTACACCTTC.